The clone carrying this TCR beta chain was detected a few times. The TCRbeta library was prepared with unique molecular identifiers. Each CDR3 protein is one row after TCRdb ran MiXCR on the PCR reads. The sample has almost 400,000 distinct CDR3 sequences; roughly 21% are singletons. Trimming cost V 4 bases and J 0 bases, with 13 bases left between them. The CDR3 runs 17 residues. This sample is drawn from a study of T-cell reconstitution after alpha-beta-depleted transplantation in children. This TCR came from a human donor who donated a stem cell graft to a child with acute myeloid leukemia. The genes are TRBV12-3 or TRBV12-4 and TRBJ1-6; TRBD1 is a possible D gene (6 bases). The sequencing here drew on PBMCs from the stem cell graft donor, taken from the stem cell graft. The CDR3 region is CASSSTGTVSYNSPLHF. CDR3 DNA sequence: TGTGCCAGCAGTTCGACAGGAACTGTCTCCTATAATTCACCCCTCCACTTT.